This T cell receptor (beta chain) was obtained from a study of blood T cell repertoires in COVID-19. CDR3 length equals 14 residues. In germline, CDR1 is SGDLS, CDR2 YYNGEE. V shed 4 bases, J shed 3 bases, and the junction held 4 bases outside the gene matches. TCRdb's table, derived via immunoSEQ multiplex PCR, lists solely in-frame clones and lacks some. The sample yields under 300,000 clones, roughly 86% seen once. Comment on this clone: Other DNA sequences of this sample code for an identical CDR3.

The V and J genes are TRBV9 and TRBJ2-7; 10 positions agree with TRBD1. Source material: PBMCs or T cells enriched from blood (not recorded which). The clonotype comes from a woman aged 25 to 45 who had recovered from COVID-19. The CDR3 nucleotides read TGTGCCAGCAGCCCTCGGGACAGGGGCTACGAGCAGTACTTC. Translation: CASSPRDRGYEQYF.